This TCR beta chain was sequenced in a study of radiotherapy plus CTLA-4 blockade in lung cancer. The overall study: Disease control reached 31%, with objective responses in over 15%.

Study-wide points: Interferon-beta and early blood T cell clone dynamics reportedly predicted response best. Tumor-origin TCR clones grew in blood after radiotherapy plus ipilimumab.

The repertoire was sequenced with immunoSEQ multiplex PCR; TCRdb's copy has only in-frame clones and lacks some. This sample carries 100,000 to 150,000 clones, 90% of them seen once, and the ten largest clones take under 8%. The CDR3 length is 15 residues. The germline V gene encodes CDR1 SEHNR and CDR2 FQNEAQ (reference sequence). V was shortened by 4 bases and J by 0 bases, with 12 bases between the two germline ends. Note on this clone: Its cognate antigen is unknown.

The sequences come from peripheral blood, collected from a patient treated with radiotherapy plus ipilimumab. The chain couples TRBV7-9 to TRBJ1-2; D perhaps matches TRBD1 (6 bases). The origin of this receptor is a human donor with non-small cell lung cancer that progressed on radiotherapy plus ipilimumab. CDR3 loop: CASSSGQLANYGYTF. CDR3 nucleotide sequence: TGTGCCAGCAGCTCCGGACAGTTAGCTAACTATGGCTACACCTTC.